Listed below are T cell receptor beta chains from one sample, sequenced in a study of T cell responses to AZD1222 COVID-19 vaccine. The protocol was immunoSEQ multiplex PCR, while the TCRdb copy is restricted to in-frame clones and leaves out a portion. The top ten clones hold about 1.9% of a sample with 140,000 to 150,000 clones, about 93% of them seen once. Sequencing used peripheral blood, obtained on day 0 of AZD1222 vaccination. All receptors derive from an adult in good health. The CDR3 runs from the conserved cysteine through the conserved F or W. A D gene is named only where the DNA matches it firmly. Clone size is stated in some rows and not others, as once, few, many or a class when expanded.

j_gene | abundance | d_gene | v_gene | CDR3aa | CDR3nt
TRBJ2-3 | NA | NA | TRBV9 | CASSVGNRIASTDTQYF | TGTGCCAGCAGCGTGGGGAATCGTATCGCTAGCACAGATACGCAGTATTTT
TRBJ1-5 | NA | TRBD1 | TRBV6-1 | CASSVRQGGRPQPQHF | TGTGCCAGCAGTGTAAGACAGGGAGGACGGCCTCAGCCCCAGCATTTT
TRBJ1-2 | NA | NA | TRBV4-1 | CASSQGPGTTLYGYTF | TGCGCCAGCAGCCAAGGCCCCGGGACAACCCTCTATGGCTACACCTTC
TRBJ2-5 | NA | NA | TRBV7-9 | CASSLAGRIQETQYF | TGTGCCAGCAGCTTAGCGGGCAGGATACAAGAGACCCAGTACTTC
TRBJ1-1 | NA | NA | TRBV5-4 | CASSQRKNTEAFF | TGTGCCAGCAGTCAGAGAAAGAACACTGAAGCTTTCTTT
TRBJ2-4 | NA | NA | TRBV19 | CASSIGGLGKNIQYF | TGTGCCAGTAGTATAGGGGGGCTTGGCAAAAACATTCAGTACTTC
TRBJ2-1 | NA | NA | TRBV9 | CASSVVAGAAQEQFF | TGTGCCAGCAGCGTAGTGGCGGGGGCCGCCCAGGAGCAGTTCTTC
TRBJ1-2 | NA | NA | TRBV6-5 | CASSSPSYGYTF | TGTGCCAGCAGTTCACCATCCTATGGCTACACCTTC
TRBJ2-7 | few | TRBD1 | TRBV7-8 | CASSFPGQGRATTTYEQYF | TGTGCCAGCAGCTTTCCGGGACAGGGTCGAGCCACCACGACCTACGAGCAGTACTTC
TRBJ2-5 | NA | NA | TRBV14 | CASSQDFETQYF | TGTGCCAGCAGCCAAGATTTTGAGACCCAGTACTTC
TRBJ1-1 | once | TRBD1 | TRBV6-5 | CASSYGQGGRTEAFF | TGTGCCAGCAGTTACGGACAGGGGGGGAGGACTGAAGCTTTCTTT
TRBJ2-1 | NA | NA | TRBV11-2 | CASSLGGGASSYNEQFF | TGTGCCAGCAGCCTAGGGGGCGGGGCGAGCTCCTACAATGAGCAGTTCTTC
TRBJ2-2 | NA | NA | TRBV9 | CASSVGLNTGELFF | TGTGCCAGCAGCGTAGGACTTAACACCGGGGAGCTGTTTTTT
TRBJ2-7 | NA | NA | TRBV9 | CASTATSKGSEQYF | TGTGCCAGCACCGCCACTAGCAAGGGGAGCGAGCAGTACTTC
TRBJ1-2 | NA | NA | TRBV14 | CASSLGGGAWRNYTF | TGTGCCAGCAGCCTTGGGGGAGGGGCGTGGCGAAACTACACCTTC
TRBJ2-7 | NA | TRBD2 | TRBV19 | CASSLLNSGSSEQYF | TGTGCCAGTAGTCTCTTGAATAGCGGGAGCAGCGAGCAGTACTTC
TRBJ1-1 | once | TRBD1 | TRBV27 | CASSLKGASTEAFF | TGTGCCAGCAGTTTAAAGGGGGCGAGCACTGAAGCTTTCTTT
TRBJ1-1 | NA | TRBD1 | TRBV6-5 | CASSSPGTGATEAFF | TGTGCCAGCAGTTCCCCCGGGACAGGGGCCACTGAAGCTTTCTTT
TRBJ1-3 | NA | NA | TRBV5-1 | CASTSGPGNTIYF | TGCGCCAGCACGTCGGGGCCCGGAAACACCATATATTTT
TRBJ2-1 | NA | TRBD1 | TRBV12-3/TRBV12-4 | CASSLLGTGKVF | TGTGCCAGCAGTTTATTGGGGACAGGGAAGGTCTTC
TRBJ1-2 | few | NA | TRBV20-1 | CSAGSPYTF | TGCAGTGCTGGATCTCCCTACACCTTC
TRBJ1-1 | NA | TRBD1 | TRBV19 | CASSRQGENTEAFF | TGTGCCAGTAGCAGACAGGGGGAGAACACTGAAGCTTTCTTT
TRBJ1-1 | NA | NA | TRBV19 | CASSMEGFSAFF | TGTGCCAGTAGTATGGAGGGTTTTTCGGCTTTCTTT
TRBJ1-2 | NA | NA | TRBV2 | CASSEAAGERGYTF | TGTGCCAGCAGTGAAGCCGCAGGGGAGAGGGGCTACACCTTC
TRBJ1-2 | once | TRBD1 | TRBV4-1 | CASSQDRDRGYGYTF | TGCGCCAGCAGCCAAGATCGGGACAGGGGATATGGCTACACCTTC
TRBJ1-3 | NA | NA | TRBV9 | CASSVAGTGNTIYF | TGTGCCAGCAGCGTAGCCGGGACTGGAAACACCATATATTTT
TRBJ1-4 | NA | TRBD1 | TRBV7-6 | CASSLVEAGGEKLFF | TGTGCCAGCAGCTTAGTTGAGGCAGGGGGTGAAAAACTGTTTTTT
TRBJ2-1 | NA | NA | TRBV10-3 | CAISESKGSPEQFF | TGTGCCATCAGTGAGTCGAAGGGGAGCCCCGAGCAGTTCTTC
TRBJ1-1 | NA | NA | TRBV4-1 | CASSQGRGMNTEAFF | TGCGCCAGCAGCCAAGGTCGGGGCATGAACACTGAAGCTTTCTTT
TRBJ2-1 | once | TRBD1 | TRBV2 | CASDRGWGPTLNEQFF | TGTGCCAGCGACAGGGGGTGGGGACCGACGCTTAATGAGCAGTTCTTC